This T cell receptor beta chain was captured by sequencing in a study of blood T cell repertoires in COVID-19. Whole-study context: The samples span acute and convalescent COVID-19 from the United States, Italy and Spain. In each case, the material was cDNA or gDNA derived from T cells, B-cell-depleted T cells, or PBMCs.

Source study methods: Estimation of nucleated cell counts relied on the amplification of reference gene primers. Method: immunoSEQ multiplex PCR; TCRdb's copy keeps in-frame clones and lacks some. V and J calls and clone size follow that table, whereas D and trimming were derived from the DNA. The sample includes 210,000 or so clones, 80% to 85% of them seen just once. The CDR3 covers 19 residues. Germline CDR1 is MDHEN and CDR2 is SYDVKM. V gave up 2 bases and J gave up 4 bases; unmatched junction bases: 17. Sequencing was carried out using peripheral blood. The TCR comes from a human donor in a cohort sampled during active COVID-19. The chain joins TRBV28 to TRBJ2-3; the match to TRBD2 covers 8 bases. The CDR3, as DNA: TGTGCCAGCAGTTTAAGCACCCGGGTGGAGCGGGAGCTTGCAGATACGCAGTATTTT. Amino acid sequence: CASSLSTRVERELADTQYF.